The 18 T cell receptor beta chains given below trace back to one sample, sequenced in a study of blood T cell repertoires in COVID-19. The data were produced by immunoSEQ multiplex PCR, yet TCRdb's version contains in-frame clones alone and is incomplete. The sample has approximately 260,000 clones, approximately 91% seen once. The sample comprised peripheral blood. The source is a man aged 45-65 years with acute or convalescent COVID-19.

V usage is TRBV19 and J usage is TRBJ1-4, with a possible D match to TRBD1 (5 bases). CDR1 LNHDA and CDR2 SQIVND come from the germline V gene (reference sequence). Trimming took off 9 bases at V and 8 bases at J, with 16 bases between the two ends. The CDR3 extends over 13 amino acids. The CDR3 nucleotides are TGTGCCAGATATAGAGGAGGGGCCGAAAAACTGTTTTTT. Protein product: CARYRGGAEKLFF.

The J gene is TRBJ1-2, the V gene TRBV6-5; no firm D call. Trimming took off 7 bases at V and 8 bases at J, with 14 bases between the two ends. Germline CDR1 is MNHEY and CDR2 is SVGAGI. CDR3 length: 12 residues. This CDR3 is CASTRRGNGYTF. As DNA, the CDR3 is TGTGCCAGCACTCGCAGAGGGAACGGCTACACCTTC.

As for this clone: Compared with germline, one end of the junction differs, possibly owing to a read error. The CDR3 here is CAISRGLQETQYF. The CDR3, as DNA: TGTGCCATCAGTCGCGGGCTACAAGAGACCCAGTACTTC. The chain couples TRBV6-5 to TRBJ2-5; D might be TRBD2 (5 bases). Germline V gene lookup returns CDR1 MNHEY and CDR2 SVGAGI. The CDR3 spans 13 residues.

Comment on this clone: One end of the junction does not line up with germline, which may come from a read error. The J gene is TRBJ1-3, the V gene TRBV3-1 (or the pseudogene TRBV3-2), with 8 bases identical to TRBD1. This CDR3 spans 14 amino acids. The germline gives CDR1 LGHDT, CDR2 YNNKEL (reference sequence). CDR3 coding DNA: TGTGCCAGCAGCCAAGTTAGGGCAGGGGGCGCGATGAATTTT. Its protein product is CASSQVRAGGAMNF.

CDR3 DNA sequence: TGCGCCAGCAGCTTGGCGAGAACCCAAGAGACCCAGTACTTC. Protein sequence: CASSLARTQETQYF. The gene calls are TRBV5-1 and TRBJ2-5, with unresolved D. Deletions cut 0 bases from V and 1 base from J, with 7 bases between. There are 14 residues in the CDR3. From germline, CDR1 is SGHRS and CDR2 YFSETQ.

The V gene is TRBV9, the J gene TRBJ2-7; tentatively, D is TRBD1 (5 bases). This CDR3 has 14 amino acids. Germline V gives CDR1 SGDLS, CDR2 YYNGEE. V shed 0 bases and J shed 2 bases, with 9 bases lying between them. The CDR3 spells CASSVVPDTYEQYF. DNA for the CDR3: TGTGCCAGCAGCGTAGTACCGGACACCTACGAGCAGTACTTC.

The V call is TRBV5-5, the J call TRBJ1-4, with 8 bases fitting TRBD1. The V and J ends lost 4 bases and 8 bases, in that order; junction bases with no gene match: 7. The CDR3 length is 14 residues. Looked up from germline, CDR1 is SGHKS and CDR2 is YYEKEE (reference sequence). The CDR3 reads CASSPGQANEKLFF. CDR3 DNA: TGTGCCAGCAGCCCGGGACAGGCCAACGAAAAACTGTTTTTT.

The V gene is TRBV11-2, the J gene TRBJ1-1; maybe TRBD1 (5 bases). The CDR3 runs 15 residues. Between the trimmed V and J ends, which lost 8 bases and 3 bases, there was a span of 19 bases. Germline V CDR1 and CDR2: SGHAT, FQNNGV. CDR3 residues: CASRGTQRLDTEAFF. The CDR3 DNA reads as TGTGCCAGCCGCGGGACCCAGCGCCTGGACACTGAAGCTTTCTTT.

This clone appeared once. V usage is TRBV5-1 and J usage is TRBJ1-2, with D possibly TRBD1 on 6 matching bases. V shed 0 bases and J shed 3 bases, with 12 bases lying between them. CDR3 length: 15 amino acids. The V gene's germline CDR1 is SGHRS and CDR2 YFSETQ. The CDR3 sequence: CASSLASGGDYGYTF. The CDR3 coding sequence is TGCGCCAGCAGCTTGGCCTCTGGGGGCGACTATGGCTACACCTTC.

V is TRBV3-1 (or the pseudogene TRBV3-2) and J is TRBJ2-1; 7 bases are shared with TRBD2. The CDR3 length is 14 residues. Per the germline V gene, CDR1 is LGHDT and CDR2 is YNNKEL (reference sequence). Germline trimming cut 0 bases from V and 9 bases from J; bases unmatched to any gene: 5. In DNA form, the CDR3 reads TGTGCCAGCAGCCAAGATAGGTGGGGGGGTGAGCAGTTCTTC. Protein product: CASSQDRWGGEQFF.

The rearrangement joins TRBV6-5 to TRBJ2-7; perhaps TRBD2 as D (6 bases). V shed 5 bases and J shed 3 bases, with 17 bases lying between them. CDR1 is MNHEY, CDR2 SVGAGI, per germline. The CDR3 is 15 residues long. The CDR3 is CASSPRGWGDYEQYF. As DNA, the CDR3 is TGTGCCAGCAGTCCGAGGGGATGGGGGGACTACGAGCAGTACTTC.

The V gene is TRBV11-1, the J gene TRBJ2-5; TRBD1 aligns across 8 bases. Germline loops: CDR1 SGHAT, CDR2 FQDESV (reference sequence). CDR3 length equals 16 residues. V gave up 5 bases and J gave up 3 bases; unmatched junction bases: 11. CDR3 bases: TGTGCCAGCAGCAAAAGACGTAACAGGGGGGAAGAGACCCAGTACTTC. Protein sequence: CASSKRRNRGEETQYF.

This chain joins TRBV18 and TRBJ1-2; TRBD1 agrees at 9 bases. The CDR3 extends over 14 amino acids. Germline V gene sequence: CDR1 KGHSH, CDR2 LQKENI. V dropped 3 bases and J dropped 6; count of bases not matched to a gene: 5. Here the CDR3 reads CASSPIQGADGYTF. CDR3 nucleotides: TGTGCCAGCTCACCTATACAGGGGGCGGATGGCTACACCTTC.

V is TRBV11-3 and J is TRBJ1-1; the D gene is possibly TRBD1 (5 bases). This CDR3 is 12 amino acids long. Germline CDR1 is SGHNT and CDR2 is YENEEA. V gave up 4 bases and J gave up 8 bases, with 11 bases separating them. CDR3 bases: TGTGCCAGCAGCTCAAAAGGGGAAGAAGCTTTCTTT. This codes for CASSSKGEEAFF. Using reference TRBV11-3 and TRBJ1-1 for the parts outside the CDR3, the full variable domain is EAGVVQSPRYKIIEKKQPVAFWCNPISGHNTLYWYLQNLGQGPELLIRYENEEAVDDSQLPKDRFSAERLKGVDSTLKIQPAELGDSAVYLCASSSKGEEAFFGQGTRLTVV.

This rearrangement joins TRBV5-6 to TRBJ2-7; 7 nucleotides line up with TRBD2. Germline CDR1 is SGHDT and CDR2 is YYEEEE. V gave up 1 base and J gave up 7 bases; unmatched junction bases: 5. This CDR3 comprises 13 residues. The CDR3 region has the DNA TGTGCCAGCAGCTTGCCGCCGGGGGGTGAGCAGTACTTC. Residues: CASSLPPGGEQYF.

This clone was recorded once. The rearrangement links TRBV6-5 to TRBJ2-3; TRBD2 matches 7 bases. The germline CDR1 and CDR2 sequences are MNHEY and SVGAGI. The CDR3 runs 14 residues. Trimming took 6 bases from V and 2 from J; bases not matched to a gene: 5. This CDR3 reads CASRRTSATDTQYF. CDR3 coding DNA: TGTGCCAGCAGACGGACTAGTGCCACAGATACGCAGTATTTT.

The chain's CDR3 is CASSQDWGGEKLFF. CDR3 DNA: TGTGCCAGCAGCCAAGATTGGGGGGGTGAAAAACTGTTTTTT. The chain is built from TRBV3-1 (or the pseudogene TRBV3-2) and TRBJ1-4; possibly TRBD1 for D (5 bases). This CDR3 region has 14 residues. Trimming took off 0 bases at V and 7 bases at J, with 9 bases between the two ends. From germline, CDR1 is LGHDT and CDR2 YNNKEL (reference sequence).

J is TRBJ2-5 and V is TRBV18; D unclear. Deletions cut 1 base from V and 1 base from J, with 7 bases between. The germline V gene has CDR1 KGHSH and CDR2 LQKENI. The CDR3 totals 14 residues. The CDR3 DNA is TGTGCCAGCTCACCACTAACAGTCCAAGAGACCCAGTACTTC. It codes for CASSPLTVQETQYF. The full variable domain, its missing parts supplied by reference TRBV18 and TRBJ2-5, is NAGVMQNPRHLVRRRGQEARLRCSPMKGHSHVYWYRQLPEEGLKFMVYLQKENIIDESGMPKERFSAEFPKEGPSILRIQQVVRGDSAAYFCASSPLTVQETQYFGPGTRLLVL.